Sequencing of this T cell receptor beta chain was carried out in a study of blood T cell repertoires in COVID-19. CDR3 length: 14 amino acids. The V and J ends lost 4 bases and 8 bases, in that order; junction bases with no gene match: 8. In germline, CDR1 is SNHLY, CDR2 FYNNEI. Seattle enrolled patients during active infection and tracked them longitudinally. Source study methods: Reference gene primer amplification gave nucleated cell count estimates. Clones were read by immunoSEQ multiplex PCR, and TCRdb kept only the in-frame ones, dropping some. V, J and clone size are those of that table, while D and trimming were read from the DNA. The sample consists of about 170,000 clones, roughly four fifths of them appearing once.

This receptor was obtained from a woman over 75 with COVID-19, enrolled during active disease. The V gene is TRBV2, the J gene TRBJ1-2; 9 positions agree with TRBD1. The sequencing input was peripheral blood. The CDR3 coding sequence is TGTGCCAGCAGTGGGGACAGGGCGTCTTACGGCTACACCTTC. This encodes CASSGDRASYGYTF.